The T cell receptor beta chain described here comes from a study of PD-L1 blockade in urothelial cancer. Turning to the study itself: Patients went on atezolizumab at some point between 2013 and 2015, receiving 1,200 mg intravenously every 3 weeks.

On this clone itself: Its antigen is unknown.

Generated by immunoSEQ multiplex PCR, the TCRdb table keeps only in-frame clones and is missing some. The sample shows about 84,000 clones, roughly 82% of them seen only once. Findings and limits, study-wide: Better survival was predicted by below-median pretreatment blood TCR clonality.

J gave up 9 bases and V 3 bases, and 11 bases lay outside the gene matches. The V gene's germline CDR1 is SGDLS and CDR2 YYNGEE. The CDR3 contains 15 residues. The gene calls are TRBV9 and TRBJ2-1; 8 bases are shared with TRBD2. The sequence was collected from a man between 65 and 85 years old with urothelial cancer. This specimen was PBMCs, taken around atezolizumab (anti-PD-L1) treatment. In DNA, the CDR3 is TGTGCCAGCAGCGAAGGACTAGCTGAGGGGGGTGAGCAGTTCTTC. This gives the protein CASSEGLAEGGEQFF.